These 21 T cell receptor beta chains were sequenced from one sample in a study of T cell responses to AZD1222 COVID-19 vaccine. Some clones are missing from TCRdb's copy, which holds only in-frame ones; the method was immunoSEQ multiplex PCR. The repertoire holds roughly 110,000 clones, around 91% seen once, with 8% in the top ten. Specimen: peripheral blood, collected 28 days after the second AZD1222 dose. The receptors originated from an adult who received the AZD1222 COVID-19 vaccine.

The chain is built from TRBV6-5 and TRBJ1-5; D not certain. The length of the CDR3 is 12 residues. CDR1 MNHEY and CDR2 SVGAGI come from the germline V gene. The V gene lost 7 bases and the J gene lost 2 bases, with 6 bases spanning the gap. The CDR3, as DNA: TGTGCCAGCACAGATGGCAATCAGCCCCAGCATTTT. Amino acid sequence: CASTDGNQPQHF.

The V and J genes are TRBV6-5 and TRBJ2-7; D unclear. The CDR3 has 12 amino acids. Germline loops: CDR1 MNHEY, CDR2 SVGAGI. Deletions cut 7 bases from V and 3 bases from J, with 10 bases between. CDR3 DNA sequence: TGTGCCAGCACGTGGGGATTCTACGAGCAGTACTTC. Its protein is CASTWGFYEQYF.

This chain connects TRBV20-1 to TRBJ1-4; D uncertain. Germline CDR1 reads DFQATT; CDR2 reads SNEGSKA (reference sequence). This CDR3 has 13 amino acids. V was trimmed by 3 bases and J by 4 bases, leaving 9 bases between them. The chain's CDR3 is CSASGNRNEKLFF. The CDR3 nucleotides read TGCAGTGCTAGTGGGAACCGTAATGAAAAACTGTTTTTT.

This chain links TRBV6-1 with TRBJ2-3; D gene unclear. This CDR3 region has 18 residues. Germline V lookup: CDR1 MNHNS, CDR2 SASEGT. Trimming shortened V by 0 bases and J by 5 bases, and 21 bases separated the two germline ends. CDR3 DNA sequence: TGTGCCAGCAGTGAAGCGGTTTTGGGGATCGGCGTGAAAGATACGCAGTATTTT. It translates to CASSEAVLGIGVKDTQYF.

This clone came up once. CDR3 DNA sequence: TGTGCCAGCTCACCTAGGGAAAGCGGGGGTAGCACAGATACGCAGTATTTT. Protein sequence: CASSPRESGGSTDTQYF. This sequence joins TRBV18 and TRBJ2-3; 8 positions match TRBD2. V trimming: 3 bases; J trimming: 0 bases; junction bases outside the gene matches: 8. Germline V gene sequence: CDR1 KGHSH, CDR2 LQKENI. The CDR3 has 17 amino acids.

J is TRBJ2-7 and V is TRBV5-5; 7 nucleotides agree with TRBD1. CDR1 and CDR2 (germline): SGHKS, YYEKEE (reference sequence). The CDR3 covers 19 residues. J lost 6 bases, V lost 4 bases, and 25 bases had no gene match. CDR3 coding DNA: TGTGCCAGCAGCGAATATCGTCTTTTACAGGGGAATGGTTCCAGCGAGCAGTACTTC. Amino acids: CASSEYRLLQGNGSSEQYF. The variable domain in full, completed from reference TRBV5-5 and TRBJ2-7, reads DAGVTQSPTHLIKTRGQQVTLRCSPISGHKSVSWYQQVLGQGPQFIFQYYEKEERGRGNFPDRFSARQFPNYSSELNVNALLLGDSALYLCASSEYRLLQGNGSSEQYFGPGTRLTVT.

Regarding this clone: Germline and junction disagree at one end, which may indicate a read error. V gene TRBV28 combines with J gene TRBJ1-2, with TRBD1 matching 9 bases. Germline values: CDR1 MDHEN, CDR2 SYDVKM. The CDR3 has 14 amino acids. This CDR3 reads CASSPTGTGRRSRF. Here the CDR3 DNA reads TGTGCCAGCAGTCCAACCGGGACAGGGAGAAGGAGTCGCTTC.

The chain couples TRBV15 to TRBJ2-1; the D gene is possibly TRBD2 (6 bases). Trimming stripped 1 base from V and 10 bases from J, with 8 bases between. The germline CDR1 and CDR2 sequences are LNHNV and YYDKDF (reference sequence). The length of the CDR3 is 12 residues. CDR3 DNA sequence: TGTGCCACCAGCAGAGCTGCGGGGGAGCAGTTCTTC. It specifies CATSRAAGEQFF.

This chain links TRBV11-1 with TRBJ1-2; D is uncertain. This CDR3 contains 14 residues. In germline, CDR1 is SGHAT, CDR2 FQDESV (reference sequence). V lost 2 bases, J lost 3 bases, and 10 bases lay in between. In DNA form, the CDR3 reads TGTGCCAGCAGCTTATCAGAGGATCACTATGGCTACACCTTC. Translation gives CASSLSEDHYGYTF.

This chain links TRBV11-1 with TRBJ1-2, with D uncertain. CDR3 size: 13 residues. Deletions cut 5 bases from V and 4 bases from J, with 11 bases between. Germline V gives CDR1 SGHAT, CDR2 FQDESV (reference sequence). CDR3 sequence reads: CASSGEVSYGYTF. The CDR3, as DNA: TGTGCCAGCAGCGGTGAGGTCTCCTATGGCTACACCTTC.

The chain recombines TRBV7-2 with TRBJ2-1; 12 bases align to TRBD2. CDR3 size: 16 residues. Trimming at V came to 5 bases and at J to 3 bases, leaving 5 bases not matched to a gene. CDR1 and CDR2 from the germline V gene are SGHTA and FQGNSA. Written as DNA, the CDR3 is TGTGCCAGCAGCCTCAGGACTAGCGGGAACTACAATGAGCAGTTCTTC. It yields the protein CASSLRTSGNYNEQFF.

The table lists this clone with a count of one. This chain uses TRBV6-2 or TRBV6-3 with TRBJ2-5, with 8 bases aligning to TRBD2. The CDR3 is 14 residues long. Germline V CDR1 and CDR2: MNHEY, SVGEGT. Trimming cost V 2 bases and J 3 bases; bases outside gene matches: 2. The CDR3 sequence is CASSYRAGEETQYF. The CDR3 bases are TGTGCCAGCAGTTACCGAGCGGGGGAAGAGACCCAGTACTTC.

J is TRBJ2-7 and V is TRBV6-2 or TRBV6-3; TRBD1 matches at 7 bases. The trim removed 0 bases at V and 2 bases at J, leaving 7 bases unmatched. This CDR3 spans 16 amino acids. The germline gives CDR1 MNHEY, CDR2 SVGEGT. Here the CDR3 reads CASSYSQRTGTYEQYF. The CDR3 coding sequence is TGTGCCAGCAGTTACTCGCAAAGGACAGGAACCTACGAGCAGTACTTC.

This clone appeared a single time. The chain combines TRBV6-5 with TRBJ2-7, with 11 nucleotides matching TRBD1. J lost 3 bases, V lost 4 bases, and 5 bases had no gene match. There are 15 residues in the CDR3. Germline loops: CDR1 MNHEY, CDR2 SVGAGI. The CDR3 bases are TGTGCCAGCAGTTCGCCGGGACAGGGGGGCTACGAGCAGTACTTC. It is translated as CASSSPGQGGYEQYF.

This clone came up once. One end of the junction does not line up with germline, which may come from a read error. This chain links TRBV4-3 with TRBJ2-6; TRBD1 matches 7 bases. CDR1 is LGHNA, CDR2 YSLEER, per germline. This CDR3 is built from 17 residues. The CDR3 nucleotides read TGCGCCCGCAGCCAACTCCCAGGGGGCTCTGGGGCCAACGTCCTGACTTTC. Amino acids: CARSQLPGGSGANVLTF.

The chain joins TRBV2 to TRBJ1-4; D ambiguous. This CDR3 spans 13 amino acids. Looked up from germline, CDR1 is SNHLY and CDR2 is FYNNEI. Trimming took off 1 base at V and 6 bases at J, with 6 bases between the two ends. CDR3 bases: TGTGCCAGCAGTGAAGGAAGGGATGAAAAACTGTTTTTT. It translates to CASSEGRDEKLFF. The full variable domain, rest sourced from reference TRBV2 and TRBJ1-4, is EPEVTQTPSHQVTQMGQEVILRCVPISNHLYFYWYRQILGQKVEFLVSFYNNEISEKSEIFDDQFSVERPDGSNFTLKIRSTKLEDSAMYFCASSEGRDEKLFFGSGTQLSVL.

This sequence joins TRBV15 and TRBJ1-1; weak D call: TRBD1 (5 bases). The CDR3 runs to 14 residues. V was shortened by 6 bases and J by 0 bases, with 11 bases between the two germline ends. CDR1 and CDR2 (germline): LNHNV, YYDKDF (reference sequence). In DNA, the CDR3 is TGTGCCACCAGGGTAGACAGTATGAACACTGAAGCTTTCTTT. It yields the protein CATRVDSMNTEAFF.

The gene calls are TRBV3-1 (or the pseudogene TRBV3-2) and TRBJ2-2, with D perhaps being TRBD1 or TRBD2 (5 bases each). Germline-derived CDR1 and CDR2 are LGHDT and YNNKEL (reference sequence). The CDR3 runs 13 residues. V dropped 6 bases and J dropped 5 bases, with 10 bases sitting between them. The CDR3: CASSRDLTGELFF. The CDR3 DNA is TGTGCCAGCAGTCGGGACCTTACCGGGGAGCTGTTTTTT.

The chain employs TRBV2 and TRBJ2-7; 11 bases agree with TRBD2. Germline V gene sequence: CDR1 SNHLY, CDR2 FYNNEI. The CDR3 runs to 14 residues. Trimming removed 6 bases from V and 4 bases from J; junction bases left unmatched: 5. The CDR3 nucleotides are TGTGCCAGCAGGACAACTAGCGGGGGATACGAGCAGTACTTC. It codes for CASRTTSGGYEQYF.

Note on this clone: This same CDR3 is encoded by further DNA sequences in the sample. The rearrangement uses TRBV30 and TRBJ2-7; possibly TRBD1 or TRBD2 for D (5 bases each). Between the trimmed V and J ends, which lost 3 bases and 2 bases, there was a span of 5 bases. The CDR3 totals 11 residues. Germline assignment: CDR1 GTSNPN and CDR2 SVGIG (reference sequence). CDR3 sequence (DNA): TGTGCCTGGAGGGGGGCCTACGAGCAGTACTTC. Translated: CAWRGAYEQYF.

The rearrangement uses TRBV6-1 and TRBJ1-6; D not resolved. Germline V gene sequence: CDR1 MNHNS, CDR2 SASEGT. The V gene lost 6 bases and the J gene lost 8 bases, with 8 bases spanning the gap. This CDR3 is 12 amino acids long. CDR3 loop: CASRPEDSPLHF. The CDR3 DNA reads TGTGCCAGCAGACCCGAAGATTCACCCCTCCACTTT.